The 13 T cell receptor beta chains in this list originate from one sample, sequenced in a study of blood T cell repertoires in COVID-19. Method: immunoSEQ multiplex PCR; TCRdb's copy keeps in-frame clones and lacks some. The repertoire has some 56,000 clones, about 79% of them found once; the top ten carry roughly 10%. Specimen: peripheral blood. The receptors originated from an older man with COVID-19, enrolled during active disease.

The rearrangement joins TRBV12-3 or TRBV12-4 to TRBJ1-2, with TRBD1 matching over 8 bases. The CDR3 consists of 13 residues. The J segment lost 8 bases and the V segment lost 5 bases, leaving 7 bases of the junction unmatched. CDR3 sequence reads: CASSPGGAGGYTF. CDR3 bases: TGTGCCAGCAGTCCAGGGGGCGCGGGGGGCTACACCTTC.

V and J are TRBV9 and TRBJ1-4, with 8 bases lining up with TRBD1. Germline loops: CDR1 SGDLS, CDR2 YYNGEE. V trimming: 2 bases; J trimming: 8 bases; junction bases outside the gene matches: 5. This CDR3 is built from 14 residues. CDR3 nucleotides: TGTGCCAGCAGCGTCAGGGGGCCGGGGGAAAAACTGTTTTTT. Translating gives CASSVRGPGEKLFF.

The chain uses TRBV28 and TRBJ1-2; TRBD1 matches 8 bases. The ends lost 2 bases at V and 7 bases at J; junction bases unmatched: 12. Germline-derived CDR1 and CDR2 are MDHEN and SYDVKM. CDR3 length: 16 residues. CDR3 residues: CASSLGSSGGGVGYTF. The CDR3 region has the DNA TGTGCCAGCAGTTTAGGCTCTTCAGGGGGCGGGGTTGGCTACACCTTC.

This chain uses TRBV6-2 or TRBV6-3 with TRBJ1-5; D possibly corresponds to TRBD1 (6 bases). The CDR3 consists of 16 residues. V was shortened by 5 bases and J by 0 bases, with 14 bases between the two germline ends. The V gene's germline CDR1 is MNHEY and CDR2 SVGEGT. CDR3 residues: CASSPGHHNSNQPQHF. The CDR3 nucleotides are TGTGCCAGCAGTCCGGGACACCACAATAGCAATCAGCCCCAGCATTTT.

The chain couples TRBV6-5 to TRBJ2-5, with 7 bases that match TRBD1. The V and J ends lost 2 bases and 1 base, in that order; junction bases with no gene match: 4. From germline, CDR1 is MNHEY and CDR2 SVGAGI. The CDR3 spans 15 residues. The CDR3 spells CASSYGAGGQETQYF. In nucleotides, the CDR3 is TGTGCCAGCAGTTACGGGGCAGGGGGCCAAGAGACCCAGTACTTC.

This chain uses TRBV7-2 with TRBJ1-4; 10 nucleotides agree with TRBD1. V was pared by 9 bases and J by 8 bases, with 6 bases of the junction left unmatched. The germline CDR1 and CDR2 sequences are SGHTA and FQGNSA. The CDR3 spans 13 residues. The CDR3 here is CASTGTGAEKLFF. CDR3 bases: TGTGCCAGTACCGGGACAGGGGCCGAAAAACTGTTTTTT.

The chain employs TRBV24-1 and TRBJ2-5; 12 nucleotides line up with TRBD2. This CDR3 has 18 residues. With 3 bases clipped from V and 4 bases from J, the junction kept 11 bases outside the gene matches. Germline loops: CDR1 KGHDR, CDR2 SFDVKD. The CDR3 protein is CATSDPGTSGGRGETQYF. The CDR3 coding sequence is TGTGCCACCAGTGATCCGGGAACTAGCGGGGGGCGGGGAGAGACCCAGTACTTC.

This sequence joins TRBV19 and TRBJ1-2; weak D call: TRBD1 (5 bases). Trimming removed 4 bases at V and 6 bases at J, with 21 bases between. Germline V gives CDR1 LNHDA, CDR2 SQIVND (reference sequence). The CDR3 contains 16 residues. CDR3 amino acids: CASSKGRVEIVDGYTF. CDR3 DNA: TGTGCCAGTAGTAAAGGCAGGGTGGAGATCGTGGATGGCTACACCTTC.

To note about this clone: Relative to the germline gene, one junction end is altered; a read error may explain this. The V gene is TRBV2, the J gene TRBJ1-1; D might be TRBD1 (6 bases). Looked up from germline, CDR1 is SNHLY and CDR2 is FYNNEI. There are 13 residues in the CDR3. CDR3: CASNEQGNTEAFF. CDR3 coding DNA: TGTGCCAGCAATGAACAGGGAAACACTGAAGCTTTCTTT.

This chain uses TRBV24-1 with TRBJ2-1; 10 nucleotides agree with TRBD2. CDR3 length: 16 amino acids. The trim removed 3 bases at V and 2 bases at J, leaving 3 bases unmatched. Germline V gene sequence: CDR1 KGHDR, CDR2 SFDVKD. The CDR3 region is CATSDPTSGPYNEQFF. CDR3 bases: TGTGCCACCAGTGATCCGACTAGCGGGCCCTACAATGAGCAGTTCTTC.

The chain carries TRBV5-5 and TRBJ1-6; the match to TRBD1 covers 10 bases. The germline V gene has CDR1 SGHKS and CDR2 YYEKEE (reference sequence). After removal of 5 bases from V and 1 base from J, the junction contained 6 bases not matched to a gene. This CDR3 has 17 amino acids. The CDR3 is CASRGDRGPSYNSPLHF. CDR3 bases: TGTGCCAGCAGGGGTGACAGGGGGCCGTCCTATAATTCACCCCTCCACTTT. The complete variable domain, with remaining parts taken from reference TRBV5-5 and TRBJ1-6, reads DAGVTQSPTHLIKTRGQQVTLRCSPISGHKSVSWYQQVLGQGPQFIFQYYEKEERGRGNFPDRFSARQFPNYSSELNVNALLLGDSALYLCASRGDRGPSYNSPLHFGNGTRLTVT.

The chain joins TRBV5-1 to TRBJ2-2; 13 nucleotides agree with TRBD2. V shed 4 bases, J shed 7 bases, and the junction held 4 bases outside the gene matches. This CDR3 spans 15 amino acids. The germline V gene encodes CDR1 SGHRS and CDR2 YFSETQ. The CDR3 spells CASSPGLAGIGELFF. In nucleotides, the CDR3 is TGCGCCAGCAGCCCGGGACTAGCGGGAATCGGGGAGCTGTTTTTT. Based on the CDR3 plus reference TRBV5-1 and TRBJ2-2, the full variable domain is KAGVTQTPRYLIKTRGQQVTLSCSPISGHRSVSWYQQTPGQGLQFLFEYFSETQRNKGNFPGRFSGRQFSNSRSEMNVSTLELGDSALYLCASSPGLAGIGELFFGEGSRLTVL.

The chain couples TRBV19 to TRBJ2-1; 13 nucleotides line up with TRBD2. V lost 9 bases to trimming and J lost 9 bases; unmatched junction nucleotides: 14. Germline V gene sequence: CDR1 LNHDA, CDR2 SQIVND (reference sequence). The CDR3 is 16 amino acids. CDR3 loop: CASKITGLAGYSEQFF. The CDR3 DNA follows: TGTGCCAGCAAGATAACGGGACTAGCGGGATATAGTGAGCAGTTCTTC. The full variable domain, completed using reference TRBV19 and TRBJ2-1, is DGGITQSPKYLFRKEGQNVTLSCEQNLNHDAMYWYRQDPGQGLRLIYYSQIVNDFQKGDIAEGYSVSREKKESFPLTVTSAQKNPTAFYLCASKITGLAGYSEQFFGPGTRLTVL.